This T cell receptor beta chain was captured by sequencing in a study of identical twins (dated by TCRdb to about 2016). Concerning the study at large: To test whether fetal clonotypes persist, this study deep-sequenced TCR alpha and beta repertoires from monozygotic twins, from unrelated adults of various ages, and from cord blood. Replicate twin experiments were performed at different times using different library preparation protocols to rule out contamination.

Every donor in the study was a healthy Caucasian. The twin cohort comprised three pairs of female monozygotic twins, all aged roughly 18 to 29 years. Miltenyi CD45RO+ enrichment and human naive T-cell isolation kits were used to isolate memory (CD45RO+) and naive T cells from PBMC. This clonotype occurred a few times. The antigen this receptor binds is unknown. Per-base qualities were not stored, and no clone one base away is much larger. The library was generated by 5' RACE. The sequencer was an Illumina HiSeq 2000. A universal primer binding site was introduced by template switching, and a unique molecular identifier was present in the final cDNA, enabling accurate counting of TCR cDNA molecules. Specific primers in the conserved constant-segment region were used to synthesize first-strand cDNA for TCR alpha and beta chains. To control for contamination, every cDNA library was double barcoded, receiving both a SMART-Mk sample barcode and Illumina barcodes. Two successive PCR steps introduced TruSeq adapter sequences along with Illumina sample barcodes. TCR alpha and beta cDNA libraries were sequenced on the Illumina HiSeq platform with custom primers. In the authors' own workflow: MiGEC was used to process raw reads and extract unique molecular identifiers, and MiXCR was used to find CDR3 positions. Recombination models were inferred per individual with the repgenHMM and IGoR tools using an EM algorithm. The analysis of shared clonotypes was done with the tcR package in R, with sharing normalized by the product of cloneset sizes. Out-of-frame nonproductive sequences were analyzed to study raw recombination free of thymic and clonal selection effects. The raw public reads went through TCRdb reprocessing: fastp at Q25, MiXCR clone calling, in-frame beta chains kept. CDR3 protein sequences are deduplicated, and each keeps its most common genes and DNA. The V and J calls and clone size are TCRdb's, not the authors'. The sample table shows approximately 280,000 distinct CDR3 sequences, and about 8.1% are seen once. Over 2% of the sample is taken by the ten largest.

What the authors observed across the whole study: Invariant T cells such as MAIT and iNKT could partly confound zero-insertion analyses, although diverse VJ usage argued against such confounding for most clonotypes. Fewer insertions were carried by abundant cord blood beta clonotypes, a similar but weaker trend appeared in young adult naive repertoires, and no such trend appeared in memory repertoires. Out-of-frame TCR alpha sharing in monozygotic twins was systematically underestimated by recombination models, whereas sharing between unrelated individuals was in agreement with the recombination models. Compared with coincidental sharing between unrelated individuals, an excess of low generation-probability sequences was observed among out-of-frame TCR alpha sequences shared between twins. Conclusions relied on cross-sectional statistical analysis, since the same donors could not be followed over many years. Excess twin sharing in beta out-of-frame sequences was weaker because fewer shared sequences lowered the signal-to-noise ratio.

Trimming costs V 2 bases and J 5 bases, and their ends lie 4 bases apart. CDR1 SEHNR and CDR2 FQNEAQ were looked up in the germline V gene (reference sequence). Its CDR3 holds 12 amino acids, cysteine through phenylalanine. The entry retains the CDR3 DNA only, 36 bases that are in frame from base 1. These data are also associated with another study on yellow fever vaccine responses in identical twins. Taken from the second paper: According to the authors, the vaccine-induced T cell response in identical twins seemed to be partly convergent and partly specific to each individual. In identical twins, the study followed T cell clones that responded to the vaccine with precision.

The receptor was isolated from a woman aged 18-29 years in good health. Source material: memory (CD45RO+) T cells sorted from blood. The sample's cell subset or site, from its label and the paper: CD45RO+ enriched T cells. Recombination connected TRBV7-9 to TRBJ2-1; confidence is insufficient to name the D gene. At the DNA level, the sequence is TGTGCCAGCAGCTTAAGTGACAATGAGCAGTTCTTC. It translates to CASSLSDNEQFF.